The clone carrying this TCR beta chain has ten or more counts. The data derive from a study of human T cells and chemical hapten exposure. Study-level background: Patients having alopecia areata, totalis or universalis were mostly female.

CDR1 and CDR2 (germline): DFQATT, SNEGSKA (reference sequence). V was shortened by 6 bases and J by 7 bases, with 22 bases between the two germline ends. This CDR3 region has 15 residues. TCRdb analysed the RACE reads with MiXCR anew, one entry per CDR3 protein. Seen here are about 300,000 distinct CDR3 sequences, 5.5% observed once, and the top ten hold under 9.5%. Specified time point: pre-sensitization, week 0. Indicated treatment: therapeutic diphenylcyclopropenone sensitization with weekly scalp DPC. This chain connects TRBV20-1 to TRBJ2-1, with D tentatively TRBD2 (6 bases). This TCR came from a woman aged 18-29 years with alopecia areata. Some clones in this sample may be carry-over from other donors' samples. The input for sequencing was whole blood, taken in connection with sensitization to the hapten diphenylcyclopropenone (DPC). CDR3 in DNA: TGCAGTGCCCTCACACGGGGGACTCTCCGGAATGAGCAGTTCTTC. Its protein is CSALTRGTLRNEQFF.